The 12 T cell receptor beta chains listed next were all sequenced from one sample in a study of patients and donors after allogeneic stem cell transplantation. TCRdb reprocessed the RT-PCR reads with MiXCR, giving one entry per CDR3 protein. Here the sample spans roughly 960,000 distinct CDR3 sequences, 15% to 20% being singletons. What was sequenced was blood, either unsorted or a sorted T cell fraction (not recorded which). These receptors all stem from a human donor who was either an allogeneic HSCT recipient or a stem cell or donor lymphocyte infusion donor (not recorded which). It is not recorded whose cells these are; they may come from a transplant donor.

In its sample, this clonotype was seen a few times. The chain joins TRBV4-2 to TRBJ2-7; D is ambiguous. CDR3 length equals 15 residues. The germline V gene encodes CDR1 LGHNA and CDR2 YNFKEQ. V dropped 0 bases and J dropped 1 base, with 10 bases sitting between them. CDR3 residues: CASSQEFSQSYEQYF. The DNA of the CDR3 is TGTGCCAGCAGCCAAGAATTTTCCCAATCCTACGAGCAGTACTTC.

This clonotype was seen ten or more times. This chain joins TRBV12-3 or TRBV12-4 and TRBJ1-1; weak D call: TRBD1 (6 bases). V was pared by 1 base and J by 4 bases, with 10 bases between. CDR3 length equals 14 residues. The CDR3 protein is CASSLVGRGTEAFF. DNA of the CDR3: TGTGCCAGCAGTTTAGTAGGCAGGGGCACTGAAGCTTTCTTT.

The gene calls are TRBV4-1 and TRBJ1-2, with 7 bases lining up with TRBD1. The CDR3 extends over 16 amino acids. Germline CDR1 MGHRA, CDR2 YSYEKL. J lost 0 bases, V lost 3 bases, and 7 bases had no gene match. This CDR3 reads CASSQVTGAANYGYTF. CDR3 DNA: TGCGCCAGCAGCCAGGTTACAGGGGCAGCTAACTATGGCTACACCTTC.

There are many counts of this clonotype. DNA for the CDR3: TGCAGCGTCCGGGACTCGAACACCGGGGAGCTGTTTTTT. Translation: CSVRDSNTGELFF. J is TRBJ2-2 and V is TRBV29-1, with a weak D call TRBD2 (6 bases). Trimming took off 6 bases at V and 0 bases at J, with 8 bases between the two ends. The CDR3 loop spans 13 amino acids. Germline CDR1 and CDR2: SQVTM and ANQGSEA.

This clonotype came up a few times. J is TRBJ1-5 and V is TRBV6-5; 11 nucleotides match TRBD1. The CDR3 consists of 16 residues. V lost 3 bases, J lost 4 bases, and 5 bases stayed unmatched. Looked up from germline, CDR1 is MNHEY and CDR2 is SVGAGI. The CDR3 sequence is CASSYPGQGANQPQHF. The DNA of the CDR3 is TGTGCCAGCAGTTATCCTGGACAGGGGGCGAATCAGCCCCAGCATTTT.

The rearrangement uses TRBV20-1 and TRBJ1-2; D is unclear. The V gene's germline CDR1 is DFQATT and CDR2 SNEGSKA (reference sequence). Trimming removed 1 base from V and 2 bases from J, with 17 bases in between. This CDR3 has 16 amino acids. Here the CDR3 reads CSARAYVAVSNYGYTF. The CDR3 DNA follows: TGCAGTGCTAGAGCATATGTGGCGGTTTCAAACTATGGCTACACCTTC.

The CDR3 DNA reads as TGTGCCACCCGGCCCCGGGGAAACACCATATATTTT. Residues: CATRPRGNTIYF. V usage is TRBV6-5 and J usage is TRBJ1-3, with no clear D. The CDR3 is 12 amino acids. Trimming stripped 10 bases from V and 4 bases from J, with 11 bases between. Germline values: CDR1 MNHEY, CDR2 SVGAGI.

The gene calls are TRBV20-1 and TRBJ2-7, with 7 nucleotides matching TRBD1. J lost 3 bases, V lost 0 bases, and 11 bases had no gene match. Germline V gives CDR1 DFQATT, CDR2 SNEGSKA (reference sequence). The CDR3 has 16 amino acids. In nucleotides, the CDR3 is TGCAGTGCTAGAGAAGTGAGGGACAGAGCCGGCTACGAGCAGTACTTC. It encodes CSAREVRDRAGYEQYF.

The gene calls are TRBV15 and TRBJ2-7; the D gene is possibly TRBD2 (5 bases). V was shortened by 0 bases and J by 3 bases, with 12 bases between the two germline ends. CDR3 size: 15 residues. The germline CDR1 and CDR2 sequences are LNHNV and YYDKDF (reference sequence). CDR3 in DNA: TGTGCCACCAGCAGAGATCTGAGCGGAAACTACGAGCAGTACTTC. Its translation is CATSRDLSGNYEQYF.

The V gene is TRBV5-1, the J gene TRBJ2-2; D is unresolved. V lost 0 bases and J 1 base, leaving 7 bases between the germline ends. Germline lookup yields CDR1 SGHRS and CDR2 YFSETQ. The CDR3 consists of 15 residues. The CDR3 DNA reads as TGCGCCAGCAGCTTGGAGGGCTTGAACACCGGGGAGCTGTTTTTT. Its translation: CASSLEGLNTGELFF.

The rearrangement uses TRBV20-1 and TRBJ1-5; D unresolved. CDR1 and CDR2 (germline): DFQATT, SNEGSKA (reference sequence). The CDR3 contains 15 residues. Trimming pared 6 bases from V and 3 bases from J, leaving 18 bases between. CDR3 DNA: TGCAGTGCCCCCGAAAAGGCCTCGACCAATCAGCCCCAGCATTTT. This translates into CSAPEKASTNQPQHF.

This clonotype was detected only a few times. The chain has TRBV9 and TRBJ1-5, with D hard to call. V lost 1 base and J lost 3, with 2 bases in between. This CDR3 spans 12 amino acids. Germline loops: CDR1 SGDLS, CDR2 YYNGEE. The DNA for the CDR3 is TGTGCCAGCAGCGTACCCAATCAGCCCCAGCATTTT. This sequence encodes CASSVPNQPQHF.